Here is one TCR beta chain with its context. Its antigen is still unknown. The input lacks base qualities; no much larger clone sits a single base away. CDR1 and CDR2 are read off the germline V gene (reference sequence) as LNHDA and SQIVND. Reading from cysteine to phenylalanine, the CDR3 counts 14 amino acids. CDR3 DNA is the only sequence kept; it has 42 bases, read in frame from the first base. Unmatched junction bases come to 4, with V trimmed by 3 bases and J by 6 bases. TRB sequencing was run on genomic DNA with either the immunoSEQ assay at survey resolution or the hsTCRB kit. Turning to the authors' computational methods: The immunoSEQ software was used for initial read processing, and the LymphoSeq R package was used for repertoire analyses. For each TRB dataset, clonality was calculated as 1 minus normalized Shannon entropy, and the Gini coefficient was computed as well. To infer phenotypes in unsorted samples, TRB sequences from sorted subsets of the recipient or donor were mapped onto the unsorted samples of the same recipient. Sourced from immuneACCESS, this table was stored by TCRdb with only in-frame sequences that have V and J called. A share of the clones is absent; for the studies checked, an unresolved V gene accounts for under half, and the remainder has no known explanation. The V and J calls and the clone size are those of that table, but D and trimming were determined from the DNA. Counted in this sample were 15,000 or so clones; roughly 73% of them appeared once. The ten largest clones represent around a third of the sample.

This entry belongs to a study of T cells after posttransplantation cyclophosphamide (dated by TCRdb to 2016 to 2017). General notes on the study: T cell repertoire reconstitution was tracked by TRB sequencing after myeloablative bone marrow transplantation in which posttransplantation cyclophosphamide was used as GVHD prophylaxis. Samples from about 33 PTCy-treated patients and over 15 related bone marrow donors of those patients were subjected to antigen receptor sequencing. Blood from all 35 or so PTCy patients who had 1-year posttransplant specimens underwent TRB sequencing. TRB sequencing was also done on up to about 3 additional blood samples from 2 to 5.2 years after transplant in 3 patients, and on pretransplant blood from a handful of patients. TRA and TRB clonality were tightly correlated in several samples, so subsequent TCR analyses focused on TRB only. Public TRB sequences were searched against a database of over 3,000 sequences associated with responses to pathogens, tumor antigens, self-antigens and alloantigens.

The paper as a whole reports these results and caveats: The TRB repertoires of T cells infiltrating skin or GI tract showed only limited overlap with the TRB repertoires of T cells in blood. Donor-recipient similarity was low at 1-2 months but increased during the first year, and donor CD8+ memory clones often dominated later blood repertoires. Across the approximately 45 patients, TRB clonality was highly associated with recipient CMV seropositivity and CMV reactivation, and diversity with PTCy was similar to that in the CNI/methotrexate controls.

Interpreted using the paper, the treatment or condition label stands for: high-dose cyclophosphamide on days +3 and +4 as single-agent GVHD prophylaxis. Patients in the PTCy group got busulfan and fludarabine conditioning, a marrow graft from a related or unrelated donor, and cyclophosphamide on days +3 and +4. PTCy-treated patients came from a prospective multi-institutional clinical trial. Mononuclear cells from peripheral blood and bone marrow were separated by Ficoll-Hypaque density centrifugation and then cryopreserved. CD4+ and CD8+ T cells, including naive and memory subsets, were sorted by FACS on a FACSAria II.

This clonotype originated in a female patient in her 40s who received an allogeneic stem cell transplant from a related donor, was CMV-positive, and had no GVHD. In transplant recipients, some T cells may be of donor rather than host origin. Here the sequenced sample was CD8+ T cells sorted from PBMCs, taken 1,700 to 2,000 days after a stem cell transplant with posttransplant cyclophosphamide. The rearranged segments are TRBV19 and TRBJ2-1; 8 bases in between match TRBD2. CDR3 loop: CASSMVGLANEQFF. In nucleotides, the sequence is TGTGCCAGTAGTATGGTAGGACTAGCCAATGAGCAGTTCTTC.